These 4 T cell receptor beta chains share one sample of origin, sequenced in a study of Ad26.COV2.S vaccination and SARS-CoV-2 variants. Profiling relied on immunoSEQ multiplex PCR, and the TCRdb table lists in-frame clones only, not all of them. The sample holds approximately 150,000 clones, 70% to 90% seen once. Specimen: peripheral blood, collected after recovery from COVID-19. Receptor source: a human donor who had recovered from COVID-19.

V is TRBV15 and J is TRBJ1-1; D may be TRBD1 (6 bases). The ends were cut back, 5 bases at V and 10 bases at J, with 14 bases in the middle. CDR1 and CDR2 (germline): LNHNV, YYDKDF (reference sequence). The CDR3 is made up of 12 amino acids. The CDR3 sequence: CATSGDTPGAFF. DNA for the CDR3: TGTGCCACCAGCGGGGACACCCCGGGAGCTTTCTTT.

The chain recombines TRBV30 with TRBJ2-1; 11 nucleotides agree with TRBD2. CDR1 is GTSNPN, CDR2 SVGIG, per germline (reference sequence). The CDR3 runs 19 residues. V lost 0 bases and J lost 0; bases outside the gene matches: 10. The CDR3 nucleotides read TGTGCCTGGAGTGTACGGGCTAGCGGGGGGCCACCCTCCTACAATGAGCAGTTCTTC. Residues: CAWSVRASGGPPSYNEQFF.

CDR3 DNA sequence: TGTGCCATACGACTCGGACAGGGACACTACGAGCAGTACTTC. Its protein is CAIRLGQGHYEQYF. The V gene is TRBV2, the J gene TRBJ2-7, with 8 positions matching TRBD1. Germline V gives CDR1 SNHLY, CDR2 FYNNEI. Trimming at V came to 10 bases and at J to 3 bases, leaving 11 bases not matched to a gene. This CDR3 has 14 amino acids. Full variable domain (rest looked up from reference TRBV2 and TRBJ2-7): EPEVTQTPSHQVTQMGQEVILRCVPISNHLYFYWYRQILGQKVEFLVSFYNNEISEKSEIFDDQFSVERPDGSNFTLKIRSTKLEDSAMYFCAIRLGQGHYEQYFGPGTRLTVT.

CDR3 sequence (DNA): TGCGCCAGCAGCTTGCCCACCGGGACCTCAACTAATGAAAAACTGTTTTTT. Protein sequence: CASSLPTGTSTNEKLFF. The chain joins TRBV5-1 to TRBJ1-4, with D possibly being TRBD1 (5 bases). V lost 1 base and J lost 0, with 13 bases in between. Per the germline V gene, CDR1 is SGHRS and CDR2 is YFSETQ. The CDR3 length is 17 residues.